Below, 32 T cell receptor beta chains from the same sample are listed, as sequenced in a study of control samples from healthy donors and cancer patients. The data were produced by immunoSEQ multiplex PCR, yet TCRdb's version contains in-frame clones alone and is incomplete. Here the sample spans about 58,000 clones, over 75% being singletons. The sequenced material came from PBMCs. Receptors originate from a woman in her fifties or sixties with lung cancer.

The V and J genes are TRBV5-1 and TRBJ2-3; a weak D match, TRBD1 (6 bases). The CDR3 is 15 amino acids. V lost 6 bases, J lost 2 bases, and 16 bases lay in between. Germline V CDR1 and CDR2: SGHRS, YFSETQ. The CDR3 loop reads CASTNTGQATDTQYF. In nucleotides, the CDR3 is TGCGCCAGCACAAACACGGGACAAGCCACAGATACGCAGTATTTT.

This clone was detected a few times. The chain recombines TRBV7-6 with TRBJ2-2; 10 positions match TRBD2. CDR3 size: 17 residues. CDR1 is SGHVS and CDR2 is FNYEAQ in the germline V gene. With 8 bases clipped from V and 4 bases from J, the junction kept 13 bases outside the gene matches. This CDR3 is CASGARLAGVLTGELFF. CDR3 DNA: TGTGCCAGCGGGGCGCGGCTAGCGGGAGTTCTCACCGGGGAGCTGTTTTTT.

The table lists this clone with many counts. The CDR3 sequence is CASSQVLASGGSEQFF. CDR3 DNA sequence: TGTGCCAGCAGCCAAGTTCTCGCTAGCGGGGGCTCAGAGCAGTTCTTC. This chain uses TRBV3-1 (or the pseudogene TRBV3-2) with TRBJ2-1; 10 bases are a match to TRBD2. Germline V gives CDR1 LGHDT, CDR2 YNNKEL (reference sequence). The CDR3 totals 16 residues. V was clipped by 1 base and J by 10 bases; unmatched bases: 10.

V and J are TRBV20-1 and TRBJ2-7; D uncertain. This CDR3 is 11 amino acids long. Germline V gene data show CDR1 as DFQATT and CDR2 as SNEGSKA (reference sequence). Trimming took 4 bases from V and 6 from J, leaving 10 bases between them. Here the CDR3 reads CSANKVREQYF. Written as DNA, the CDR3 is TGCAGTGCTAATAAGGTGCGCGAGCAGTACTTC.

The V gene is TRBV6-5, the J gene TRBJ2-7, with 9 nucleotides matching TRBD1. The CDR3 totals 14 residues. The junction had 5 bases not matched to a gene; V was cut back by 6 bases and J by 2 bases. CDR1 is MNHEY, CDR2 SVGAGI, per germline. CDR3 DNA: TGTGCCAGCAGGGACAGGGGCCGTACCTACGAGCAGTACTTC. Translation: CASRDRGRTYEQYF.

This clone was seen just once. This chain connects TRBV29-1 to TRBJ2-3; D not resolved. From germline, CDR1 is SQVTM and CDR2 ANQGSEA. With 6 bases removed from V and 4 bases from J, the gap between germline ends came to 5 bases. The CDR3 length is 10 residues. The CDR3 bases are TGCAGCGTGGGCCCAGATACGCAGTATTTT. Its protein is CSVGPDTQYF.

For this clone: This specimen includes other DNA sequences encoding the same CDR3. The J gene is TRBJ1-1, the V gene TRBV5-1; tentative D call: TRBD1 (5 bases). The CDR3 loop spans 13 amino acids. The germline CDR1 and CDR2 sequences are SGHRS and YFSETQ. Trimming removed 0 bases at V and 3 bases at J, with 6 bases between. CDR3 nucleotide sequence: TGCGCCAGCAGCTTGGGGGGCGACACTGAAGCTTTCTTT. Protein product: CASSLGGDTEAFF. The full variable domain, rest sourced from reference TRBV5-1 and TRBJ1-1, is KAGVTQTPRYLIKTRGQQVTLSCSPISGHRSVSWYQQTPGQGLQFLFEYFSETQRNKGNFPGRFSGRQFSNSRSEMNVSTLELGDSALYLCASSLGGDTEAFFGQGTRLTVV.

V usage is TRBV19 and J usage is TRBJ1-5; D uncertain. V was trimmed by 7 bases and J by 4 bases, leaving 11 bases between them. Germline V gives CDR1 LNHDA, CDR2 SQIVND (reference sequence). CDR3 size: 13 residues. In DNA, the CDR3 is TGTGCCAGTAATCAAATCGCTAATCAGCCCCAGCATTTT. Translated: CASNQIANQPQHF.

The chain joins TRBV5-5 to TRBJ1-2; the D gene is possibly TRBD1 (5 bases). The CDR3 runs to 16 residues. From germline, CDR1 is SGHKS and CDR2 YYEKEE (reference sequence). The germline V and J ends were trimmed by 4 bases and 0 bases, with 16 bases remaining between them. CDR3 residues: CASSQSPQGANYGYTF. CDR3 in DNA: TGTGCCAGCAGCCAATCCCCCCAGGGTGCTAACTATGGCTACACCTTC.

The chain uses TRBV11-2 and TRBJ2-7; 7 bases agree with TRBD2. The CDR3 has 14 residues. Germline assignment: CDR1 SGHAT and CDR2 FQNNGV. V lost 4 bases to trimming and J lost 1 base; unmatched junction nucleotides: 4. CDR3 nucleotide sequence: TGTGCCAGCAGCTACGGGAGGCAGTCCTACGAGCAGTACTTC. This codes for CASSYGRQSYEQYF.

The CDR3 coding sequence is TGCAGTGCTGGGGAGAGGACTGGCTACACCTTC. Its translation: CSAGERTGYTF. The chain couples TRBV20-1 to TRBJ1-2; D is undetermined. V was shortened by 5 bases and J by 7 bases, with 11 bases between the two germline ends. CDR1 is DFQATT, CDR2 SNEGSKA, per germline (reference sequence). The CDR3 loop spans 11 amino acids.

This clone was detected only once. V usage is TRBV3-1 (or the pseudogene TRBV3-2) and J usage is TRBJ1-5, with D maybe TRBD1 (5 bases). The CDR3 is 15 residues long. With 5 bases removed from V and 7 bases from J, the gap between germline ends came to 18 bases. Germline-derived CDR1 and CDR2 are LGHDT and YNNKEL (reference sequence). CDR3 DNA sequence: TGTGCCAGCAGCGAGACGCTTATCGGGGCACAGCCCCAGCATTTT. Its translation: CASSETLIGAQPQHF.

The chain has TRBV7-9 and TRBJ2-1; a weak D match, TRBD2 (5 bases). V was shortened by 2 bases and J by 10 bases, with 9 bases between the two germline ends. Looked up from germline, CDR1 is SEHNR and CDR2 is FQNEAQ (reference sequence). The CDR3 totals 12 residues. The CDR3: CASSLRGPEQFF. The CDR3 DNA sequence: TGTGCCAGCAGCTTACGGGGTCCCGAGCAGTTCTTC.

This rearrangement joins TRBV9 to TRBJ1-4; the D gene is possibly TRBD1 (6 bases). The CDR3 sequence is 15 residues long. The germline V gene encodes CDR1 SGDLS and CDR2 YYNGEE. V gave up 0 bases and J gave up 3 bases, with 9 bases separating them. The CDR3 spells CASSVGTDANEKLFF. The DNA of the CDR3 is TGTGCCAGCAGCGTAGGGACAGATGCTAATGAAAAACTGTTTTTT.

The CDR3 loop is CASSVGGRLQAYEQYF. CDR3 DNA sequence: TGTGCCAGCAGCGTAGGGGGACGACTCCAGGCCTACGAGCAGTACTTC. This chain connects TRBV9 to TRBJ2-7; D may correspond to TRBD1 or TRBD2 (5 bases each). CDR1 and CDR2 from the germline V gene are SGDLS and YYNGEE. The V end was cut by 0 bases, the J end by 2 bases, with 15 bases between. The CDR3 sequence is 16 residues long.

This chain joins TRBV5-4 and TRBJ1-6; 9 bases align to TRBD1. This CDR3 has 15 residues. Germline CDR1 reads SGHNT; CDR2 reads YYREEE (reference sequence). The V gene end was trimmed by 4 bases and the J gene end by 9 bases; junction bases not matched to a gene: 8. The CDR3: CASSVGTGSGSPLHF. CDR3 DNA sequence: TGTGCCAGCAGCGTGGGGACAGGGTCCGGTTCACCCCTCCACTTT.

In its sample, this clone ranks as medium-sized (0.01 to 0.1%). The chain joins TRBV6-2 or TRBV6-3 to TRBJ1-1; possible D gene TRBD1, 5 bases. Trimming removed 0 bases at V and 0 bases at J, with 8 bases between. The CDR3 extends over 15 amino acids. The germline V gene encodes CDR1 MNHEY and CDR2 SVGEGT. CDR3 DNA: TGTGCCAGCAGTTACTCCGCGACAGTGAACACTGAAGCTTTCTTT. This gives the protein CASSYSATVNTEAFF.

The chain is built from TRBV6-5 and TRBJ1-1; a possible D gene is TRBD1 (6 bases). The length of the CDR3 is 13 residues. V was cut by 7 bases and J by 5 bases, with 14 bases left in between. Per the germline V gene, CDR1 is MNHEY and CDR2 is SVGAGI. The CDR3 is CASTFSQGTEAFF. DNA for the CDR3: TGTGCCAGCACCTTCTCCCAGGGGACTGAAGCTTTCTTT.

This chain joins TRBV6-5 and TRBJ2-7; 9 bases are a match to TRBD1. From germline, CDR1 is MNHEY and CDR2 SVGAGI. Unmatched junction bases numbered 7, after V lost 4 bases and J lost 6 bases. This CDR3 has 14 residues. The CDR3 region is CASSLLGTGSEQYF. The DNA of the CDR3 is TGTGCCAGCAGTTTATTGGGGACAGGGTCCGAGCAGTACTTC.

The chain carries TRBV10-1 and TRBJ2-1; D not certain. From germline, CDR1 is WNHNN and CDR2 SYGVQD (reference sequence). Trimming pared 3 bases from V and 8 bases from J, leaving 5 bases between. There are 11 residues in the CDR3. The CDR3 DNA reads as TGCGCCAGCAGTGATGGGGATGAGCAGTTCTTC. It is translated as CASSDGDEQFF.

J is TRBJ1-1 and V is TRBV5-4; possibly TRBD1 for D (5 bases). Germline V gives CDR1 SGHNT, CDR2 YYREEE (reference sequence). V was clipped by 0 bases and J by 0 bases, with 9 bases between them. The length of the CDR3 is 15 residues. The CDR3 coding sequence is TGTGCCAGCAGCTTGGTGGCAGGGATGAACACTGAAGCTTTCTTT. Protein sequence: CASSLVAGMNTEAFF.

This chain connects TRBV3-1 (or the pseudogene TRBV3-2) to TRBJ2-2, with TRBD1 matching over 8 bases. The CDR3 totals 14 residues. Germline lookup yields CDR1 LGHDT and CDR2 YNNKEL (reference sequence). The V and J ends lost 5 bases and 1 base, in that order; junction bases with no gene match: 0. CDR3 in amino acids: CASSGTGNTGELFF. In nucleotides, the CDR3 is TGTGCCAGCAGCGGGACAGGGAACACCGGGGAGCTGTTTTTT.

Comments on this clone: Relative to the germline gene, one junction end is altered; a read error may explain this. The chain links TRBV10-3 to TRBJ2-1; D perhaps matches TRBD1 (9 bases). This CDR3 has 17 residues. CDR1 and CDR2 (germline): ENHRY, SYGVKD. The CDR3: CPISAGGGGTGSNEQFF. CDR3 bases: TGTCCCATCAGTGCGGGGGGCGGGGGGACAGGGTCGAATGAGCAGTTCTTC.

The V call is TRBV1, the J call TRBJ2-2. TRBV1 is a recognized pseudogene. The CDR3 spans 11 residues. The DNA of the CDR3 is TGCACCAGCAGCCACGGGCTGGAGCTGTTTTTT. It specifies CTSSHGLELFF.

The chain uses TRBV7-6 and TRBJ1-2, with 10 bases that match TRBD1. The CDR3 spans 17 residues. Germline CDR1 reads SGHVS; CDR2 reads FNYEAQ. J was trimmed by 4 bases and V by 5 bases; bases with no gene match: 13. This CDR3 reads CASSGPGQGPSGYGYTF. The CDR3 coding sequence is TGTGCCAGCAGCGGACCGGGACAGGGGCCAAGTGGCTATGGCTACACCTTC.

The chain couples TRBV3-1 (or the pseudogene TRBV3-2) to TRBJ2-5, with D unclear. The CDR3 covers 12 residues. V shed 2 bases and J shed 3 bases, with 4 bases lying between them. Germline-derived CDR1 and CDR2 are LGHDT and YNNKEL (reference sequence). This CDR3 reads CASSQLEETQYF. In nucleotides, the CDR3 is TGTGCCAGCAGCCAACTAGAAGAGACCCAGTACTTC.

This clone was seen a handful of times. The chain joins TRBV25-1 to TRBJ1-2, with D hard to call. Looked up from germline, CDR1 is MGHDK and CDR2 is SYGVNS. The V end lost 1 base, the J end lost 4 bases, and 10 bases lay between the germline ends. The CDR3 contains 14 residues. The DNA for the CDR3 is TGTGCCAGCAGTGAATCCTCCAACATCTATGGCTACACCTTC. This encodes CASSESSNIYGYTF.

The V call is TRBV24-1, the J call TRBJ2-3; tentative D call: TRBD2 (6 bases). V lost 5 bases and J lost 2, with 10 bases in between. The germline V gene has CDR1 KGHDR and CDR2 SFDVKD. The CDR3 length is 14 residues. CDR3 sequence reads: CATSASGPTDTQYF. In nucleotides, the CDR3 is TGTGCCACCAGTGCAAGCGGGCCCACAGATACGCAGTATTTT.

The chain is built from TRBV2 and TRBJ2-5; a possible D gene is TRBD2 (5 bases). V lost 6 bases and J 5 bases, leaving 19 bases between the germline ends. The germline gives CDR1 SNHLY, CDR2 FYNNEI. The CDR3 sequence is 15 residues long. The CDR3 protein is CASRELEILTETQYF. The CDR3 region has the DNA TGTGCCAGCAGGGAACTAGAAATTCTTACGGAGACCCAGTACTTC. Variable domain in full (rest from reference TRBV2 and TRBJ2-5): EPEVTQTPSHQVTQMGQEVILRCVPISNHLYFYWYRQILGQKVEFLVSFYNNEISEKSEIFDDQFSVERPDGSNFTLKIRSTKLEDSAMYFCASRELEILTETQYFGPGTRLLVL.

The chain has TRBV7-9 and TRBJ2-1; 10 bases fit TRBD2. The trim removed 3 bases at V and 11 bases at J, leaving 7 bases unmatched. The CDR3 is made up of 14 amino acids. Germline assignment: CDR1 SEHNR and CDR2 FQNEAQ (reference sequence). CDR3 in amino acids: CASSFRLAGVKQFF. DNA for the CDR3: TGTGCCAGCAGCTTCCGGCTAGCGGGAGTTAAGCAGTTCTTC.

This clone was detected only once. The chain combines TRBV6-1 with TRBJ1-2; tentatively, D is TRBD1 (6 bases). CDR3 length equals 15 residues. V was cut by 2 bases and J by 4 bases, with 14 bases left in between. Germline values: CDR1 MNHNS, CDR2 SASEGT. The CDR3, as DNA: TGTGCCAGCAGTGAAAAGGCAGGGGTGGCCTATGGCTACACCTTC. This gives the protein CASSEKAGVAYGYTF.

This chain joins TRBV10-2 and TRBJ2-1; D is undetermined. Per the germline V gene, CDR1 is WSHSY and CDR2 is SAAADI. The V end was cut by 7 bases, the J end by 10 bases, with 11 bases between. The CDR3 contains 11 residues. The CDR3 nucleotides read TGCGCCAGCACCCGTCTACGGGAGCAGTTCTTC. This sequence encodes CASTRLREQFF.